The 5 T cell receptor beta chains below all came from one sample that was sequenced in a study of blood T cell dynamics during melanoma immunotherapy. Assay used: immunoSEQ multiplex PCR; TCRdb lists only in-frame clones, some missing. Of around 14,000 clones in the sample, around 85% were seen once. Time point denoted: pre-treatment baseline. Sequences were derived from blood, sampled from a patient treated with checkpoint blockade. The receptors derive from a human donor with melanoma.

This chain connects TRBV4-1 to TRBJ1-5, with D hard to call. The ends were cut back, 0 bases at V and 2 bases at J, with 8 bases in the middle. The CDR3 loop spans 15 amino acids. Germline CDR1 MGHRA, CDR2 YSYEKL. DNA of the CDR3: TGCGCCAGCAGCCAAGAGCGGCAGGGCAATCAGCCCCAGCATTTT. It codes for CASSQERQGNQPQHF.

The chain uses TRBV2 and TRBJ2-5, with D perhaps matching TRBD1 (5 bases). The CDR3 loop spans 14 amino acids. Looked up from germline, CDR1 is SNHLY and CDR2 is FYNNEI. V lost 6 bases and J lost 2, with 13 bases in between. The CDR3 here is CASRKRQNQETQYF. In DNA form, the CDR3 reads TGTGCCAGCAGGAAAAGACAGAATCAAGAGACCCAGTACTTC. The full variable domain, with the rest looked up from reference TRBV2 and TRBJ2-5, is EPEVTQTPSHQVTQMGQEVILRCVPISNHLYFYWYRQILGQKVEFLVSFYNNEISEKSEIFDDQFSVERPDGSNFTLKIRSTKLEDSAMYFCASRKRQNQETQYFGPGTRLLVL.

This clone was observed a handful of times. The rearrangement joins TRBV11-2 to TRBJ2-3; the match to TRBD1 covers 9 bases. V was pared by 5 bases and J by 2 bases, with 14 bases of the junction left unmatched. Per the germline V gene, CDR1 is SGHAT and CDR2 is FQNNGV. This CDR3 comprises 18 residues. CDR3 in DNA: TGTGCCAGCAGCACTGGACAGGGGAGGTGGGCCCCCACAGATACGCAGTATTTT. This translates into CASSTGQGRWAPTDTQYF.

The chain has TRBV4-2 and TRBJ2-7; TRBD1 matches 7 bases. With 4 bases clipped from V and 6 bases from J, the junction kept 15 bases outside the gene matches. Germline V lookup: CDR1 LGHNA, CDR2 YNFKEQ. The CDR3 is 16 amino acids. CDR3 sequence (DNA): TGTGCCAGCAGCCCTTACACCGGGACAGATCAGCCCGAGCAGTACTTC. It translates to CASSPYTGTDQPEQYF.

This clone was observed a handful of times. This chain links TRBV7-6 with TRBJ1-2; D gene ambiguous. Looked up from germline, CDR1 is SGHVS and CDR2 is FNYEAQ. The CDR3 runs 14 residues. V was trimmed by 3 bases and J by 6 bases, leaving 14 bases between them. The CDR3 protein is CASSLDVGFNGYTF. The CDR3 DNA sequence: TGTGCCAGCAGCTTGGACGTAGGCTTTAATGGCTACACCTTC.